This T cell receptor beta chain was profiled in a study of shared clonotypes between healthy human individuals (TCRdb year 2020). Study-level background: A couple of women and three men aged 18 to 49 years were included in the cohort. To increase sequencing depth and limit assay-specific biases, TCR repertoire library preparation and sequencing were carried out by different laboratories using diverse techniques. Leukapheresis yielded between about 0.9 and 9 billion PBMCs per donor. Blood TCR repertoires of four to six healthy adults were deeply sequenced to estimate repertoire size and the extent of clonotype sharing between individuals. For each donor, CD4 naive and CD4 memory were each run on three plates, CD8 naive on two plates, and CD8 memory on one plate. Broad study findings and their caveats: About 5% of naive CD4, around 3.5% of naive CD8, around 2.3% of memory CD4, and about 0.4% of memory CD8 clonotypes were shared across four donors. Sampling was restricted to blood, and TCR repertoires in tissues likely differ from the TCR repertoires found in blood. Rarefaction of sorted-subset datasets indicated incomplete sequencing despite the large sequencing depth. Pairwise subsampling led to the expectation that sequencing depth would affect the degree of clonotype sharing among donors. Larger estimated clonotype richness was generally found for naive subsets than for memory subsets. The genetic and exposure-history diversity represented was limited by the small number of donors. Compared with non-shared clonotypes, the clonotypes found in all four sorted-subset donors had higher generation probabilities.

CD8 naive samples were obtained by positive selection for CCR7 among CD45RO-negative cells, yielding a CD45RA+CCR7+ population from which TemRA cells were excluded. Donors were healthy HIV-negative adults with no recently reported acute infections or vaccinations. Every donor was a Caucasian adult residing in Nashville, Tennessee, USA. Blood was collected by leukapheresis, and PBMCs were isolated by Ficoll-Histopaque density gradient centrifugation and then cryopreserved in liquid nitrogen vapor phase. Purity and quantity of every magnetically sorted T cell population were checked by analytical flow cytometry. From each sorted fraction, genomic DNA was isolated and quantified by UV absorbance on a Nanodrop 2000c. From cysteine to phenylalanine, the CDR3 is 14 amino acids long. The kept DNA is CDR3 alone, 42 bases in frame from the first base. V trim: 4 bases; J trim: 2 bases; unmatched bases: 5. The germline V gene yields SGDLS for CDR1 and YYNGEE for CDR2.

About this clone itself: Its antigen target is currently unknown. No per-base quality is available; no much larger clone lies one base away. The identical CDR3 is also encoded by other nucleotide sequences in the sample.

Using the deep immunoSEQ assay, multiplex PCR amplified TCR CDR3 regions from genomic DNA. Extracted genomic DNA from each cell subset was spread evenly across all wells of several immunoSEQ 96-well plates, with each plate serving as a replicate. Each replicate PCR for sorted subsets received about 220 ng genomic DNA, equal to tens of thousands of T cell genomes. Purified libraries were measured with a Qubit 3.0 fluorometer, size-checked on a Bioanalyzer 2100, and measured again with the KAPA Library Quantification kit. A separate single-read 150-cycle Illumina NextSeq 550 flow cell was used to sequence each immunoSEQ 96-well plate. The original pipeline was this. Because the immunoSEQ output included only junctional sequences and no quality scores, the filtering could not be the same as the filtering used for full-length reads. Sequences were annotated with PyIR, a Python wrapper for IgBLAST v1.9, using IMGT germline references to assign V/J genes and CDR3. Reads were removed for weak V/J assignments (E-value above 1e-6), missing CDR3, stop codons, out-of-frame junctions, or ambiguous translated residues. V3J clonotypes were defined by identical inferred V gene, J gene, and CDR3 amino acid sequence. The percentage overlap between two repertoires was calculated by dividing the number of shared unique clonotypes by the size of the smaller repertoire. Richness of each repertoire was evaluated using RTK rarefaction, the Chao1 estimator, and Recon v2.1 estimates of unobserved clonotypes. Generation probabilities were computed with OLGA for all TCRbeta clonotypes obtained by the gDNA method from a handful of donors. Drawn from immuneACCESS, this table holds only the in-frame rearrangements with V and J called that TCRdb kept. Clones are partly lost; checked studies trace under half to an unresolved V gene and leave the rest unexplained. The D gene and trimming were derived from the DNA, and the V and J assignments and clone size from that table. This sample lists millions of clones; roughly 91% were detected once. The leading ten clones occupy more than 1.5% of the sample.

The sequenced sample consisted of naive CD8+ T cells from PBMCs. Read against the paper, the sample's cell subset or site label means: CD45RA+CCR7+. The V and J genes are TRBV9 and TRBJ2-5, with 7 central nucleotides matching TRBD1. The clonotype was recovered from a man aged 18 to 30 in good health. Some clones in this sample may be carry-over from other donors' samples. The CDR3 protein: CASSPPDRQETQYF. The nucleotides read TGTGCCAGCAGCCCCCCGGACAGGCAAGAGACCCAGTACTTC.